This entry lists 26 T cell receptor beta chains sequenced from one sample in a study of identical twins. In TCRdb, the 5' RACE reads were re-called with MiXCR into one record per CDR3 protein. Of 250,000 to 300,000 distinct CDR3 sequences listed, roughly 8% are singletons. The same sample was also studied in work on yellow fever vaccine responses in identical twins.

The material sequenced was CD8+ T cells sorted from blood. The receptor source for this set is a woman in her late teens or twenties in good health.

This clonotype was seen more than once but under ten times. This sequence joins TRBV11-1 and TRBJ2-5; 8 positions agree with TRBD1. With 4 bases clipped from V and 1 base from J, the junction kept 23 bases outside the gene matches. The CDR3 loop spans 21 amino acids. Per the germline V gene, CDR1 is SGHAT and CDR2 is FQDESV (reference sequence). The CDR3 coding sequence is TGTGCCAGCAGCTCTCCCTCGGGGACAGGAGAAATCGTTGGGGTCCAAGAGACCCAGTACTTC. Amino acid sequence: CASSSPSGTGEIVGVQETQYF. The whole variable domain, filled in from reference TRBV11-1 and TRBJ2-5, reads EAEVAQSPRYKITEKSQAVAFWCDPISGHATLYWYRQILGQGPELLVQFQDESVVDDSQLPKDRFSAERLKGVDSTLKIQPAELGDSAMYLCASSSPSGTGEIVGVQETQYFGPGTRLLVL.

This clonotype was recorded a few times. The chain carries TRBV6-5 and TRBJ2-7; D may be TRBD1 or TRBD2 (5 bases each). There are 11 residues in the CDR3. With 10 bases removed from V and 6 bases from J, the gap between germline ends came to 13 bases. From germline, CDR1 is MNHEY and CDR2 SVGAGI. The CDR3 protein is CATLNGGEQYF. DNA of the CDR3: TGTGCCACCTTGAATGGGGGCGAGCAGTACTTC.

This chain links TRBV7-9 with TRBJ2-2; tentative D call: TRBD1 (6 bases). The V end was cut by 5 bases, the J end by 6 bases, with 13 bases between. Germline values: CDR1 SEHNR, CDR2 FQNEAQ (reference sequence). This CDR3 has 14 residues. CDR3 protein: CASSPRQVPGELFF. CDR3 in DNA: TGTGCCAGCAGCCCCAGACAGGTCCCCGGGGAGCTGTTTTTT.

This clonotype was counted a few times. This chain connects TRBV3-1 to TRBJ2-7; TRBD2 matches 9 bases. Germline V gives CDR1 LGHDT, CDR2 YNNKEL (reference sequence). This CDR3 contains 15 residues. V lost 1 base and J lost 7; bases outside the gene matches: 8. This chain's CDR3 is CASSQGVAGVGEQYF. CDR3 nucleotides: TGTGCCAGCAGCCAAGGTGTAGCGGGAGTGGGGGAGCAGTACTTC.

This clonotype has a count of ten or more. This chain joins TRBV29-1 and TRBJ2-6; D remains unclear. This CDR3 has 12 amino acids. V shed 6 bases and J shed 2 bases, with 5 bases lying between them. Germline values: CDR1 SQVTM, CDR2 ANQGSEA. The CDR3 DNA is TGCAGCGTGGCAGCTGGGGCCAACGTCCTGACTTTC. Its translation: CSVAAGANVLTF.

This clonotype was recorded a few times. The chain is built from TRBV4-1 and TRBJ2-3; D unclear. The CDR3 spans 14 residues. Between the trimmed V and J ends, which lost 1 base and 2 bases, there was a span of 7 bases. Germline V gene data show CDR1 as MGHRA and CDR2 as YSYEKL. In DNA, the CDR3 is TGCGCCAGCAGCCAAGTGGAATACACAGATACGCAGTATTTT. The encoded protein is CASSQVEYTDTQYF.

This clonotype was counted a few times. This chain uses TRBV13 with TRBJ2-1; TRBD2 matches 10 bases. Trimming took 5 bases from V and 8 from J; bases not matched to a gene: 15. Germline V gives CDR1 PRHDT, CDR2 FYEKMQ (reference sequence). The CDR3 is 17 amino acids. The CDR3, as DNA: TGTGCCAGCAGCCCGGCGGTAGCGGGAGGACGGGATCATGAGCAGTTCTTC. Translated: CASSPAVAGGRDHEQFF.

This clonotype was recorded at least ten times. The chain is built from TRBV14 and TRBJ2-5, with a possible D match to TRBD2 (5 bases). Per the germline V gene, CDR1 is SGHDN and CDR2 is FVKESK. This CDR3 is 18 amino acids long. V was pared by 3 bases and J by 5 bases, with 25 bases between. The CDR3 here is CASSHSGPGSPNRETQYF. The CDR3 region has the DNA TGTGCCAGCAGCCACTCCGGCCCGGGGAGCCCCAATAGGGAGACCCAGTACTTC.

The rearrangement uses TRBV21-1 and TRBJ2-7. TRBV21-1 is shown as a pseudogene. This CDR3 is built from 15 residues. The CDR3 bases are TGTGCCAGCAGCCTCCTACGGCAGGTCTCCTACGAGCAGTACTTC. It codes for CASSLLRQVSYEQYF.

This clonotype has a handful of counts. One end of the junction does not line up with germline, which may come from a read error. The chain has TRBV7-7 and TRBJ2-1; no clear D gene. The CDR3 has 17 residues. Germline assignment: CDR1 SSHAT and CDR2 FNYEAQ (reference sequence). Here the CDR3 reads CASSLEARASSYNEQFF. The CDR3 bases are TGTGCTAGCAGCTTAGAAGCACGGGCGAGCTCCTACAATGAGCAGTTCTTC.

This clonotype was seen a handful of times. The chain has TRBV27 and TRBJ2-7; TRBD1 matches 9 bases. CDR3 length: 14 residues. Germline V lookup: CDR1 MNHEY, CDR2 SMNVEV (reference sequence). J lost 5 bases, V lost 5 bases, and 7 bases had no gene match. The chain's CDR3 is CASSTGTGWNEQYF. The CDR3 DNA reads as TGTGCCAGCAGTACCGGGACAGGGTGGAACGAGCAGTACTTC.

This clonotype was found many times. As DNA, the CDR3 is TGCAGTGCTAGAGATACGGGGGGGAGGCCCCCAGATACGCAGTATTTT. Translation: CSARDTGGRPPDTQYF. The chain is built from TRBV20-1 and TRBJ2-3, with TRBD2 identical over 8 bases. The trim removed 0 bases at V and 4 bases at J, leaving 9 bases unmatched. The CDR3 runs 16 residues. Per the germline V gene, CDR1 is DFQATT and CDR2 is SNEGSKA (reference sequence).

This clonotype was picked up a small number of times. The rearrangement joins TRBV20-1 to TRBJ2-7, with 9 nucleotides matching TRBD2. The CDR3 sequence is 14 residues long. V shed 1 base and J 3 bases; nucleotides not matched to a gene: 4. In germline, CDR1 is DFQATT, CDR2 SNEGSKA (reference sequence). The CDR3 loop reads CSARGLAGIYEQYF. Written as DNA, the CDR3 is TGCAGTGCTAGAGGTCTAGCGGGGATCTACGAGCAGTACTTC.

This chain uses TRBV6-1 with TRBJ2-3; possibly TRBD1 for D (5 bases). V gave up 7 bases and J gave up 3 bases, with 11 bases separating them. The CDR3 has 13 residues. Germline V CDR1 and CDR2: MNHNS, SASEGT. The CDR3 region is CASTPGITDTQYF. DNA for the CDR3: TGTGCCAGCACTCCAGGGATTACAGATACGCAGTATTTT.

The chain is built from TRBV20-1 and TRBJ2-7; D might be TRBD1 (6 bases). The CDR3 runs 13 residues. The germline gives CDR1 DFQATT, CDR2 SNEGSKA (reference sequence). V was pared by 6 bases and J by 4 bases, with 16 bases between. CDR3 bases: TGCAGTGCCACCCCCAGGACAGCATACGAGCAGTACTTC. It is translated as CSATPRTAYEQYF.

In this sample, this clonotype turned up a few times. The CDR3 coding sequence is TGTGCCAGCTCACCACAATCAGGGTTGAACACCGGGGAGCTGTTTTTT. The encoded protein is CASSPQSGLNTGELFF. The V gene is TRBV18, the J gene TRBJ2-2; D perhaps matches TRBD1 (5 bases). V was trimmed by 1 base and J by 1 base, leaving 10 bases between them. The CDR3 is 16 residues long. Germline-derived CDR1 and CDR2 are KGHSH and LQKENI.

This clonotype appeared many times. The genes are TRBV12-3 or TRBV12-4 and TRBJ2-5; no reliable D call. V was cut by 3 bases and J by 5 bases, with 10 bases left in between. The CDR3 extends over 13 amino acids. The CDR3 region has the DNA TGTGCCAGCAGTTTCGTGGTTGAGGAGACCCAGTACTTC. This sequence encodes CASSFVVEETQYF.

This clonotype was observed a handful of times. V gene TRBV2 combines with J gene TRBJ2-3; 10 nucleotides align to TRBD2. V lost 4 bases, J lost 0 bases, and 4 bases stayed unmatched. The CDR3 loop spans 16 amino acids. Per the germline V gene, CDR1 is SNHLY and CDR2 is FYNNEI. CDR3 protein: CASSGTSGTSTDTQYF. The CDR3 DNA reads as TGTGCCAGCAGTGGGACTAGCGGCACTAGCACAGATACGCAGTATTTT.

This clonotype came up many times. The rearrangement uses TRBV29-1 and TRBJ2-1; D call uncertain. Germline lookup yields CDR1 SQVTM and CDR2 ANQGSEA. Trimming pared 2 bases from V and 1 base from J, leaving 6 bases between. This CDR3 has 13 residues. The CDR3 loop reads CSVETYSYNEQFF. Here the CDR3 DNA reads TGCAGCGTTGAAACTTATTCCTACAATGAGCAGTTCTTC.

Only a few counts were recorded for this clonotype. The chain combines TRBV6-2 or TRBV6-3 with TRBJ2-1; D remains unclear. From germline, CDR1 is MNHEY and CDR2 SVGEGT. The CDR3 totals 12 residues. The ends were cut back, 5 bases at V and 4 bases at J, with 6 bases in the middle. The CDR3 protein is CASSTEYNEQFF. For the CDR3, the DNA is TGTGCCAGCAGTACAGAGTACAATGAGCAGTTCTTC.

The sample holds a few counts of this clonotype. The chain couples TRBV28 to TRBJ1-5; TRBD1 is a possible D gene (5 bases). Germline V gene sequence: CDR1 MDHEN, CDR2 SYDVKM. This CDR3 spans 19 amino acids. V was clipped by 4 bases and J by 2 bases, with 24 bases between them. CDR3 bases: TGTGCCAGCAGTTCCCGAAGGTTAGACAGTGGGCCTCGCAATCAGCCCCAGCATTTT. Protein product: CASSSRRLDSGPRNQPQHF.

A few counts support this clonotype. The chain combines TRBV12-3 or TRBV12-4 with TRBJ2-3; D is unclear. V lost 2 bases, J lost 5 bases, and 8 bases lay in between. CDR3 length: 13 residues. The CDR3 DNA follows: TGTGCCAGCAGTTTACCGCTGGAAGATACGCAGTATTTT. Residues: CASSLPLEDTQYF.

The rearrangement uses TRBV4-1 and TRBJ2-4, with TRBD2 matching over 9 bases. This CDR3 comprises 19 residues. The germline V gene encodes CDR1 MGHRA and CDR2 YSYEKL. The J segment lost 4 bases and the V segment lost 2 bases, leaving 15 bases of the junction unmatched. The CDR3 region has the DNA TGCGCCAGCAGCCAACCCGTACCGGTAGCGGGAGAGGGGAAAAACATTCAGTACTTC. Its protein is CASSQPVPVAGEGKNIQYF.

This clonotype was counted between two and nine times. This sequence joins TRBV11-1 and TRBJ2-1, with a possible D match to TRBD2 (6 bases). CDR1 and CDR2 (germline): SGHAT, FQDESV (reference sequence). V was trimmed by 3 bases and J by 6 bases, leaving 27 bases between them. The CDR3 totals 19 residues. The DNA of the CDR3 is TGTGCCAGCAGCTTTCCCCGGGCGGGGTCCGGGAGTGCCCTCAATGAGCAGTTCTTC. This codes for CASSFPRAGSGSALNEQFF.

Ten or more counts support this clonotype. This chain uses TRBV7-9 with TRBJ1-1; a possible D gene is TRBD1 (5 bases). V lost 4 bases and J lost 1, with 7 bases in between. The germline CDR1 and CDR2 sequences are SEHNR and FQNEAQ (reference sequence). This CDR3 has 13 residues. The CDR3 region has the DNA TGTGCCAGCAGCTGGGGGGAGAACACTGAAGCTTTCTTT. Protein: CASSWGENTEAFF.

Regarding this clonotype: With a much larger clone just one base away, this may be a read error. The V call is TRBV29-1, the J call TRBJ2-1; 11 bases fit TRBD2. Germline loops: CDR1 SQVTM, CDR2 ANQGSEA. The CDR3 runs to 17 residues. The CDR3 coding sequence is TGCAGCGCAGGGACTAGCGGCCCCCAGAGCTCCTACAATGAGCCGTTCTTC. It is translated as CSAGTSGPQSSYNEPFF.